A single sample gave rise to the 8 T cell receptor beta chains below, sequenced in a study of cytomegalovirus exposure and HLA in healthy donors. Primers included in the PCR were 60 Vbeta and 13 Jbeta primers. The repertoire was sequenced with immunoSEQ multiplex PCR; TCRdb's copy has only in-frame clones and lacks some. Of approximately 150,000 clones in the sample, 70% to 80% are singletons; the top ten hold about 1%. The sample consisted of PBMCs. Receptor source: a woman in her sixties in good health and CMV-seronegative.

Of note for this clone: The junction differs from germline at one of its ends, possibly a read error. This chain connects TRBV7-9 to TRBJ2-7; D perhaps matches TRBD1 (6 bases). The CDR3 is 14 residues long. The germline V gene encodes CDR1 SEHNR and CDR2 FQNEAQ (reference sequence). The CDR3 nucleotides are TGTTCCAGCACAGGGCTGGGGTCGTCCTGGGAGCAGTACTTC. It yields the protein CSSTGLGSSWEQYF.

The chain employs TRBV5-1 and TRBJ2-1, with 15 bases that match TRBD2. Looked up from germline, CDR1 is SGHRS and CDR2 is YFSETQ. J was trimmed by 4 bases and V by 2 bases; bases with no gene match: 13. The CDR3 runs to 20 residues. This chain's CDR3 is CASSLEGRTSGGEWYNEQFF. The CDR3 bases are TGCGCCAGCAGCTTAGAGGGCCGGACTAGCGGGGGGGAATGGTACAATGAGCAGTTCTTC.

V usage is TRBV7-3 and J usage is TRBJ1-2, with D unclear. CDR1 and CDR2 (germline): SGHTA, FQGTGA. The CDR3 loop spans 14 amino acids. The V end lost 2 bases, the J end lost 5 bases, and 12 bases lay between the germline ends. The CDR3 DNA reads TGTGCCAGCAGCTTAGGTCGGGGAGGGTATGGCTACACCTTC. The encoded protein is CASSLGRGGYGYTF.

V and J are TRBV7-8 and TRBJ1-2; tentative D call: TRBD1 (6 bases). Germline CDR1 is SGHVS and CDR2 is FQNEAQ. V was clipped by 1 base and J by 4 bases, with 10 bases between them. The CDR3 has 14 amino acids. The CDR3 region has the DNA TGTGCCAGCAGCTTAGAAGGGGGGGCCTATGGCTACACCTTC. Amino acid sequence: CASSLEGGAYGYTF.

The chain has TRBV6-5 and TRBJ2-5; D remains unclear. The CDR3 loop spans 15 amino acids. Germline V gene data show CDR1 as MNHEY and CDR2 as SVGAGI. V dropped 0 bases and J dropped 3 bases, with 11 bases sitting between them. Here the CDR3 reads CASSYSVGTKETQYF. The DNA for the CDR3 is TGTGCCAGCAGTTACTCGGTTGGTACTAAAGAGACCCAGTACTTC.

V usage is TRBV11-2 and J usage is TRBJ1-1, with D unresolved. Germline V lookup: CDR1 SGHAT, CDR2 FQNNGV. V gave up 3 bases and J gave up 1 base, with 6 bases separating them. The CDR3 runs 13 residues. CDR3 in DNA: TGTGCCAGCAGCTTCCTAGCGAACACTGAAGCTTTCTTT. Its protein is CASSFLANTEAFF.

CDR3 loop: CASSQRAGTGEFF. The CDR3 coding sequence is TGCGCCAGCAGCCAACGCGCCGGGACAGGGGAATTCTTC. This chain connects TRBV5-1 to TRBJ2-1; TRBD1 matches 10 bases. The CDR3 runs 13 residues. V gave up 4 bases and J gave up 16 bases; unmatched junction bases: 11. Germline-derived CDR1 and CDR2 are SGHRS and YFSETQ.

The chain uses TRBV19 and TRBJ2-7; a possible D gene is TRBD1 (6 bases). Looked up from germline, CDR1 is LNHDA and CDR2 is SQIVND (reference sequence). V lost 4 bases to trimming and J lost 0 bases, with 22 bases between them. The CDR3 is 18 amino acids. The CDR3 nucleotides read TGTGCCAGTAGTACAGAATACGGGGACAAGGGAGCCTCCTACGAGCAGTACTTC. Residues: CASSTEYGDKGASYEQYF.